This record looks at one T cell receptor beta chain sequence and its context. The antigen is not known. The germline V gene encodes CDR1 SGHNT and CDR2 YYREEE (reference sequence). Trimming took 2 bases from V and 2 from J, leaving 14 bases between them. The CDR3 sequence is 15 residues long. Libraries were prepared by immunoSEQ multiplex PCR; TCRdb keeps only in-frame clonotypes and omits some of them. The table records approximately 5,200 clones, around 74% of them present only once. This entry comes from a study of chemoradiotherapy in HPV16-positive cancers. The study's findings and limits: Non-HPV-specific T cells did not expand in tumors during treatment, whereas candidate HPV-specific clones and E7-related motifs did.

The chain combines TRBV5-4 with TRBJ2-7; a weak D match, TRBD1 (5 bases). The clonotype comes from a human donor with HPV-associated anogenital cancer. Sequenced material: tumor tissue, taken from a patient who underwent chemoradiotherapy. CDR3 sequence reads: CASSLDPTATYEQYF. CDR3 DNA sequence: TGTGCCAGCAGCTTAGACCCGACAGCTACCTACGAGCAGTACTTC.